Following are 15 T cell receptor beta chains from one sample sequenced in a study of shared clonotypes between healthy human individuals. Assay: immunoSEQ multiplex PCR; the TCRdb copy retains only in-frame clones and omits some. The sample carries roughly 1,500,000 clones, under 99% recorded once. The sample taken for sequencing was naive CD4+ T cells sorted from blood. As to subset: CD45RA+ positively selected. Receptor source: a man between 25 and 39 years old in good health.

This rearrangement joins TRBV28 to TRBJ1-5; D is ambiguous. Trimming removed 7 bases at V and 6 bases at J, with 16 bases between. The CDR3 is 14 residues long. Germline V gene sequence: CDR1 MDHEN, CDR2 SYDVKM. The CDR3 reads CASIQADGPQPQHF. In DNA form, the CDR3 reads TGTGCCAGCATCCAGGCTGACGGGCCTCAGCCCCAGCATTTT.

The rearrangement links TRBV6-6 to TRBJ2-7; D is unclear. This CDR3 contains 15 residues. Germline V lookup: CDR1 MNHNY, CDR2 SVGAGI (reference sequence). The V and J ends lost 6 bases and 3 bases respectively, with 18 bases between them. The CDR3 DNA is TGTGCCAGCAGCGTCTCCGGGTCTCAATTCTACGAGCAGTACTTC. Protein sequence: CASSVSGSQFYEQYF.

This clone was found once. The chain joins TRBV19 to TRBJ1-4; a weak D match, TRBD1 (6 bases). The CDR3 has 14 amino acids. CDR1 and CDR2 from the germline V gene are LNHDA and SQIVND (reference sequence). V dropped 5 bases and J dropped 11 bases, with 18 bases sitting between them. The CDR3 nucleotides are TGTGCCAGTAGTCTGCAGGGGTTCCTTGGGAAACTGTTTTTT. This encodes CASSLQGFLGKLFF.

V and J are TRBV2 and TRBJ2-7, with D uncertain. Germline V CDR1 and CDR2: SNHLY, FYNNEI. Trimming removed 3 bases at V and 3 bases at J, with 9 bases between. There are 13 residues in the CDR3. The CDR3 loop is CASSEARFYEQYF. The CDR3 bases are TGTGCCAGCAGTGAGGCGAGATTCTACGAGCAGTACTTC.

V usage is TRBV13 and J usage is TRBJ1-5, with D uncertain. Germline V CDR1 and CDR2: PRHDT, FYEKMQ (reference sequence). Trimming left V 2 bases short and J 1 base short, with 9 bases between. There are 15 residues in the CDR3. The CDR3 DNA sequence: TGTGCCAGCAGCTTAAAAGGGTTAAGCAATCAGCCCCAGCATTTT. Protein: CASSLKGLSNQPQHF.

This chain links TRBV4-1 with TRBJ1-1; D may be TRBD1 (5 bases). Trimming removed 4 bases from V and 1 base from J, with 13 bases in between. Germline CDR1 is MGHRA and CDR2 is YSYEKL. There are 15 residues in the CDR3. CDR3 nucleotides: TGCGCCAGCAGCCTCCGGCGGGGGGAGAACACTGAAGCTTTCTTT. This gives the protein CASSLRRGENTEAFF.

The V call is TRBV2, the J call TRBJ1-2; D ambiguous. In germline, CDR1 is SNHLY, CDR2 FYNNEI. V was cut by 10 bases and J by 1 base, with 16 bases left in between. This CDR3 contains 14 residues. The CDR3 here is CATQKEEGNYGYTF. The CDR3 nucleotides read TGTGCCACACAAAAGGAGGAGGGTAACTATGGCTACACCTTC.

This clone was observed a single time. The rearrangement joins TRBV28 to TRBJ2-7, with TRBD1 matching over 8 bases. V shed 5 bases, J shed 5 bases, and the junction held 8 bases outside the gene matches. The CDR3 extends over 14 amino acids. Germline CDR1 reads MDHEN; CDR2 reads SYDVKM. The CDR3 bases are TGTGCCAGCAGTCGGGGACAGGCGGTCCACGAGCAGTACTTC. Its protein is CASSRGQAVHEQYF.

The V call is TRBV5-1, the J call TRBJ2-1; D is perhaps TRBD2 (5 bases). This CDR3 is 14 amino acids long. Germline CDR1 reads SGHRS; CDR2 reads YFSETQ. The ends were cut back, 4 bases at V and 1 base at J, with 9 bases in the middle. The CDR3 sequence: CASSNGISYNEQFF. CDR3 nucleotides: TGCGCCAGCAGCAACGGGATTTCCTACAATGAGCAGTTCTTC.

About this clone itself: Other nucleotide sequences in the sample specify the same CDR3. The rearrangement links TRBV9 to TRBJ2-5, with a possible D match to TRBD2 (6 bases). In germline, CDR1 is SGDLS, CDR2 YYNGEE. The CDR3 loop spans 13 amino acids. V gave up 2 bases and J gave up 5 bases, with 10 bases separating them. CDR3 coding DNA: TGTGCCAGCAGCGTGAGGGCGGGGGAGACCCAGTACTTC. Translating it yields CASSVRAGETQYF. The full variable domain, with the rest looked up from reference TRBV9 and TRBJ2-5, is DSGVTQTPKHLITATGQRVTLRCSPRSGDLSVYWYQQSLDQGLQFLIQYYNGEERAKGNILERFSAQQFPDLHSELNLSSLELGDSALYFCASSVRAGETQYFGPGTRLLVL.

The chain uses TRBV10-3 and TRBJ2-1, with D hard to call. The V and J ends lost 8 bases and 0 bases respectively, with 5 bases between them. The CDR3 sequence is 12 residues long. Germline CDR1 and CDR2: ENHRY and SYGVKD. Here the CDR3 DNA reads TGTGCCATCGGCAGCTCCTACAATGAGCAGTTCTTC. Protein sequence: CAIGSSYNEQFF.

The chain carries TRBV28 and TRBJ1-2; D gene ambiguous. The germline V gene encodes CDR1 MDHEN and CDR2 SYDVKM. This CDR3 has 14 residues. Trimming cost V 5 bases and J 2 bases, with 12 bases left between them. CDR3 sequence (DNA): TGTGCCAGCAGTCCCAGTGGAGGGAACTATGGCTACACCTTC. This codes for CASSPSGGNYGYTF.

The chain recombines TRBV7-5 with TRBJ2-5. TRBV7-5 is annotated as a pseudogene. The CDR3 is made up of 18 amino acids. CDR3 coding DNA: TGTGCCAGAAGCTACCACCCGGGGCAGAAATGGGCAAGAGACCCCCAGTACTTC. It yields the protein CARSYHPGQKWARDPQYF.

The rearrangement links TRBV7-7 to TRBJ2-1; tentative D call: TRBD2 (6 bases). With 5 bases removed from V and 9 bases from J, the gap between germline ends came to 14 bases. Germline CDR1 reads SSHAT; CDR2 reads FNYEAQ (reference sequence). The CDR3 is 13 amino acids. The CDR3 reads CASSRDSVTEQFF. CDR3 coding DNA: TGTGCCAGCAGCCGGGACTCCGTCACTGAGCAGTTCTTC. Full variable domain (outside the CDR3, taken from reference TRBV7-7 and TRBJ2-1): GAGVSQSPRYKVTKRGQDVTLRCDPISSHATLYWYQQALGQGPEFLTYFNYEAQPDKSGLPSDRFSAERPEGSISTLTIQRTEQRDSAMYRCASSRDSVTEQFFGPGTRLTVL.

The chain links TRBV25-1 to TRBJ2-5; 10 bases agree with TRBD2. Germline V CDR1 and CDR2: MGHDK, SYGVNS. J was trimmed by 5 bases and V by 6 bases; bases with no gene match: 9. The CDR3 is made up of 15 amino acids. CDR3 sequence: CASSDPSGSRETQYF. The CDR3 coding sequence is TGTGCCAGCAGCGACCCTAGCGGGAGCAGGGAGACCCAGTACTTC.